The sequence of this T cell receptor beta chain was determined in a study of blood T cells in healthy people across ages. In the study overall: Using template switching, researchers captured about one barcoded beta molecule for each two T cells. Study observations and caveats: Investigators viewed diversity estimates from one million T cells as underestimates, the study reported. Using unsorted PBMCs precluded a conclusive naive versus antigen-experienced comparison.

PCR was performed a second time for about 7 to 11 cycles using a sample-barcoded 5' primer and a J-beta primer mix. TCRdb processed the 5' RACE reads anew with MiXCR; each CDR3 protein has one entry. The profile shows 1.4 million or so distinct CDR3 sequences, 35% to 45% of them singletons. For this clonotype: No antigen is known for it.

The total RNA that was extracted per sample amounted to at least 5.5 micrograms. The TCR sequence derives from a woman younger than 35 in good health. The specimen was blood.

Here the CDR3 DNA reads TGCGCCAGCAGCCAAGATCTTAATGGACAGGGGCGGGAGTGTGGCTACACCTTC. It codes for CASSQDLNGQGRECGYTF. The rearrangement uses TRBV4-1 and TRBJ1-2, with 9 bases lining up with TRBD1. With V trimmed by 0 bases and J by 7 bases, 15 bases remained unmatched. Germline values: CDR1 MGHRA, CDR2 YSYEKL. The CDR3 contains 18 residues.